This T cell receptor (beta chain) derives from a study of T cell changes during pregnancy in multiple sclerosis. This clone has only one observation. The protocol was immunoSEQ multiplex PCR, while the TCRdb copy is restricted to in-frame clones and leaves out a portion. The table lists some 30,000 clones, about 88% of them singletons. Sequencing used CD8+ T cells from peripheral blood mononuclear cells, obtained in the second trimester of pregnancy. This TCR came from a female donor with multiple sclerosis, enrolled in a pregnancy study.

The CDR3 nucleotides read TGTGCCAGCAGTTGGGGGGGCGGGTACGAGCAGTACTTC. This encodes CASSWGGGYEQYF. The rearrangement uses TRBV27 and TRBJ2-7; D is possibly TRBD2 (7 bases). Trimming left V 4 bases short and J 4 bases short, with 11 bases between. Germline CDR1 is MNHEY and CDR2 is SMNVEV (reference sequence). This CDR3 is 13 amino acids long.